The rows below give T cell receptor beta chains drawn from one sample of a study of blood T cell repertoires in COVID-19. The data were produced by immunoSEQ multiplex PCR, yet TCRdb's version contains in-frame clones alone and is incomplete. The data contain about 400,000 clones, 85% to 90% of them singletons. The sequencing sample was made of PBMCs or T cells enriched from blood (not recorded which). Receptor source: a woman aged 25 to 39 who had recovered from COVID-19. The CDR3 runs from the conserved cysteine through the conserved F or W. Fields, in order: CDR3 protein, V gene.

CDR3aa: CSVEAGGGLVLNGGYTF
v_gene: TRBV29-1

CDR3aa: CASSKPGLEVRTDTQYF
v_gene: TRBV9

CDR3aa: CAIARGRQDGYTF
v_gene: TRBV28

CDR3aa: CASSRLGEEETQYF
v_gene: TRBV3-1/TRBV3-2

CDR3aa: CASSLEHINTEAFF
v_gene: TRBV5-4

CDR3aa: CSVEDPRERGTQYF
v_gene: TRBV29-1

CDR3aa: CATSREQGFLAQHF
v_gene: TRBV15

CDR3aa: CASTKGGGRSSYNEQFF
v_gene: TRBV7-3

CDR3aa: CASRNEREKADTQYF
v_gene: TRBV28

CDR3aa: CASSQIPGGSPLHF
v_gene: TRBV5-6

CDR3aa: CASSPSGEGNTIYF
v_gene: TRBV5-1

CDR3aa: CATSRVADSGANVLTF
v_gene: TRBV15

CDR3aa: CAWSLGTPYF
v_gene: TRBV30

CDR3aa: CASSQLYDFAVIDTQYF
v_gene: TRBV14

CDR3aa: CASRGEQGYTF
v_gene: TRBV3-1/TRBV3-2

CDR3aa: CASSHRDGTEAFF
v_gene: TRBV18

CDR3aa: CASRYKGGDTEAFF
v_gene: TRBV5-1

CDR3aa: CSVETGFNQPQHF
v_gene: TRBV29-1

CDR3aa: CASSHPAVAGNRAEAFF
v_gene: TRBV3-1/TRBV3-2

CDR3aa: CASSHNQPQHF
v_gene: TRBV5-6

CDR3aa: CASSVGTSTYEQYF
v_gene: TRBV9

CDR3aa: CASSQEWPRGDEKLFF
v_gene: TRBV4-3

CDR3aa: CASSYRAGTEAFF
v_gene: TRBV3-1/TRBV3-2